The present T cell receptor (beta chain) was sequenced within a study of cytomegalovirus exposure and HLA in healthy donors. PCR was performed using 60 Vbeta and 13 Jbeta primers. Assay used: immunoSEQ multiplex PCR; TCRdb lists only in-frame clones, some missing. Among about 190,000 clones, 70% to 75% were seen once, and the ten largest hold about 4.8%. Germline V lookup: CDR1 SGHNT, CDR2 YENEEA. The CDR3 extends over 14 amino acids. V lost 6 bases to trimming and J lost 1 base, with 11 bases between them. This receptor was taken from a man in his thirties or forties in good health and CMV-seropositive. The specimen was PBMCs. The rearrangement uses TRBV11-3 and TRBJ2-3; D is ambiguous. Here the CDR3 reads CASRPGQGTDTQYF. CDR3 bases: TGTGCCAGCAGACCCGGTCAGGGCACAGATACGCAGTATTTT.